The 6 T cell receptor beta chains reported below all come from one sample, sequenced in a study of T-cell memory formation after mild COVID-19. MiXCR, run by TCRdb on the 5' RACE reads, gives a single entry per CDR3 protein. Among over 70,000 distinct CDR3 sequences listed, around 15% were seen once. The source material was PBMCs or a T cell subset sorted from them (not recorded which). The receptors were sampled from a man aged 18 to 35 who had mild COVID-19 (a few samples of this study predate the infection). Cell type and time point are not known.

This clonotype has more than one count but fewer than ten. The V gene is TRBV7-8, the J gene TRBJ2-1; D is uncertain. Germline CDR1 is SGHVS and CDR2 is FQNEAQ. V dropped 5 bases and J dropped 8 bases, with 16 bases sitting between them. The CDR3 contains 14 residues. The CDR3: CASSPRTLQYEQFF. In nucleotides, the CDR3 is TGTGCCAGCAGCCCACGGACCCTGCAGTATGAGCAGTTCTTC.

The chain employs TRBV19 and TRBJ2-2; D may be TRBD2 (5 bases). Deletions cut 5 bases from V and 6 bases from J, with 13 bases between. CDR1 and CDR2 from the germline V gene are LNHDA and SQIVND (reference sequence). The CDR3 is 14 amino acids. The CDR3 region is CASSREGGSGELFF. CDR3 DNA sequence: TGTGCCAGTAGTCGAGAGGGTGGATCCGGGGAGCTGTTTTTT.

V gene TRBV21-1 combines with J gene TRBJ1-4; the table assigns TRBD1, which was not confirmed against the DNA. TRBV21-1 is an annotated pseudogene. The CDR3 contains 13 residues. CDR3 sequence: CASSTIPSEKLFF. In DNA form, the CDR3 reads TGTGCCAGCAGCACAATCCCCTCTGAAAAACTGTTTTTT.

The chain employs TRBV6-2 or TRBV6-3 and TRBJ2-5, with 7 nucleotides matching TRBD1. CDR3 length equals 13 residues. V was clipped by 7 bases and J by 3 bases; unmatched bases: 5. Germline CDR1 is MNHEY and CDR2 is SVGEGT. CDR3 sequence reads: CASTPGTEETQYF. In nucleotides, the CDR3 is TGTGCCAGCACCCCCGGGACAGAAGAGACCCAGTACTTC.

This chain links TRBV3-1 with TRBJ2-2, with unresolved D. The germline V gene has CDR1 LGHDT and CDR2 YNNKEL (reference sequence). There are 14 residues in the CDR3. V was cut by 1 base and J by 5 bases, with 8 bases left in between. DNA for the CDR3: TGTGCCAGCAGCCAAGTGTTTGGGACCGGGGAGCTGTTTTTT. It specifies CASSQVFGTGELFF.

The chain recombines TRBV4-3 with TRBJ2-1, with 11 bases that match TRBD2. CDR1 and CDR2 (germline): LGHNA, YSLEER. This CDR3 has 15 residues. V lost 4 bases, J lost 3 bases, and 2 bases stayed unmatched. The CDR3 sequence is CASSPGLADYNEQFF. The CDR3, as DNA: TGCGCCAGCAGCCCGGGACTAGCGGACTACAATGAGCAGTTCTTC.